This T cell receptor (beta chain) stems from a study of cytomegalovirus exposure and HLA in healthy donors. TCRdb's table, derived via immunoSEQ multiplex PCR, lists solely in-frame clones and lacks some. The sample shows 150,000 to 180,000 clones, 85% to 90% of them seen only once. Germline V gene sequence: CDR1 MDHEN, CDR2 SYDVKM. V shed 2 bases, J shed 7 bases, and the junction held 4 bases outside the gene matches. This CDR3 region has 15 residues. The TCR originated in a human donor in good health. The specimen was PBMCs. The genes are TRBV28 and TRBJ2-1; 11 bases fit TRBD2. The DNA for the CDR3 is TGTGCCAGCAGTTTAACTAGCGGGAGTATGAATGAGCAGTTCTTC. Translation: CASSLTSGSMNEQFF.